What follows describes a single T cell receptor (beta chain). This sample was taken from a study of T cell changes during pregnancy in multiple sclerosis. The table came from immunoSEQ multiplex PCR; TCRdb's copy has only in-frame clones and leaves some out. The sample shows 45,000 to 55,000 clones, 80% to 90% of them seen only once. Trimming took off 5 bases at V and 10 bases at J, with 21 bases between the two ends. CDR3 size: 15 residues. Germline V gene data show CDR1 as SGHTA and CDR2 as FQGNSA. The TCR originated in a female donor with multiple sclerosis, enrolled in a pregnancy study. This chain joins TRBV7-2 and TRBJ2-1; D might be TRBD2 (5 bases). The source material was CD4+ T cells from peripheral blood mononuclear cells, sampled in the second trimester of pregnancy. The CDR3 DNA is TGTGCCAGCAGCCCACAGAAGCGGACGACGGGGGAGCAGTTCTTC. This encodes CASSPQKRTTGEQFF. Full variable domain (rest looked up from reference TRBV7-2 and TRBJ2-1): GAGVSQSPSNKVTEKGKDVELRCDPISGHTALYWYRQSLGQGLEFLIYFQGNSAPDKSGLPSDRFSAERTGGSVSTLTIQRTQQEDSAVYLCASSPQKRTTGEQFFGPGTRLTVL.